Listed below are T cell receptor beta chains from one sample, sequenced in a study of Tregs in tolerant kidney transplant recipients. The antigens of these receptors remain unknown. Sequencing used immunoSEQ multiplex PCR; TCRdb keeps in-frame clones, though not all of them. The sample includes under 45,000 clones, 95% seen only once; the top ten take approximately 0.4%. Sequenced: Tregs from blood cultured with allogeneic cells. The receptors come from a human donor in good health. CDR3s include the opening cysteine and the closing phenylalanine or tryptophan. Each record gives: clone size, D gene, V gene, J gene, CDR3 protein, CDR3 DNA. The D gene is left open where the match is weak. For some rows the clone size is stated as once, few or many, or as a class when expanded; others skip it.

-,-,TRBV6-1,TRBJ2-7,CASSGTYEQYF,TGTGCCAGCAGTGGAACGTACGAGCAGTACTTC
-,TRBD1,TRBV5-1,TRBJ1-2,CASSLGQGASSGYTF,TGCGCCAGCAGCTTGGGACAGGGGGCCTCGTCTGGCTACACCTTC
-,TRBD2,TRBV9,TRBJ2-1,CASSFRLAGGTSYNEQFF,TGTGCCAGCAGCTTTAGACTAGCGGGAGGTACCTCCTACAATGAGCAGTTCTTC
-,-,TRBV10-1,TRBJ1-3,CASSMDNSGNTIYF,TGCGCCAGCAGTATGGACAACTCTGGAAACACCATATATTTT
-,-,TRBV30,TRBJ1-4,CAWSVGARGPGNEKLFF,TGTGCCTGGAGTGTAGGCGCCCGGGGTCCAGGGAATGAAAAACTGTTTTTT
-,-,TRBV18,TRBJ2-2,CASSPDAGWTGELFF,TGTGCCAGCTCACCAGATGCAGGGTGGACCGGGGAGCTGTTTTTT
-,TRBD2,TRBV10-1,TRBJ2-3,CASSEAGTSHDTQYF,TGCGCCAGCAGTGAGGCAGGGACTAGCCACGATACGCAGTATTTT
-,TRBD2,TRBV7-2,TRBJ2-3,CASSLLPSGDTDTQYF,TGTGCCAGCAGCTTACTTCCTAGCGGAGATACAGATACGCAGTATTTT
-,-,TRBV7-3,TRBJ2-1,CASSLNPPMTYNEQFF,TGTGCCAGCAGCTTAAATCCCCCAATGACCTACAATGAGCAGTTCTTC
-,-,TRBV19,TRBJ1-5,CASSIVPPGMGNQPQHF,TGTGCCAGTAGTATAGTCCCCCCGGGCATGGGCAATCAGCCCCAGCATTTT
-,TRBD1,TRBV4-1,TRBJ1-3,CASSQDRSPTGTSGNTIYF,TGCGCCAGCAGCCAAGATCGGTCCCCGACAGGGACCTCTGGAAACACCATATATTTT
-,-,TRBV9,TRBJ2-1,CASSVGRGEQFF,TGTGCCAGCAGCGTAGGGCGCGGTGAGCAGTTCTTC
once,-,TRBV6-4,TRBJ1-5,CASSDSRRGGSGNQPQHF,TGTGCCAGCAGTGACTCGAGGAGGGGTGGTTCGGGCAATCAGCCCCAGCATTTT
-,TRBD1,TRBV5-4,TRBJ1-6,CASREGQGARSPLHF,TGTGCCAGCCGAGAAGGACAGGGGGCGAGATCACCCCTCCACTTT
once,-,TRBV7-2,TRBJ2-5,CASARALQETQYF,TGTGCCAGCGCACGGGCCCTACAAGAGACCCAGTACTTC
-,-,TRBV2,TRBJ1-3,CASSVWQPPSTIYF,TGTGCCAGCAGTGTATGGCAGCCCCCTAGCACCATATATTTT
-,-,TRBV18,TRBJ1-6,CASSPAYNSPLHF,TGTGCCAGCTCACCTGCCTATAATTCACCCCTCCACTTT
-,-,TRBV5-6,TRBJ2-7,CASSLGWGLRYEQYF,TGTGCCAGCAGCTTGGGTTGGGGTCTGCGATACGAGCAGTACTTC
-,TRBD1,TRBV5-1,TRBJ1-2,CASSSGTGGDGYTF,TGCGCCAGCAGCAGCGGGACAGGCGGGGATGGCTACACCTTC
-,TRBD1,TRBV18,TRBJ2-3,CASSPSLGQGTDTQYF,TGTGCCAGCTCACCAAGCTTGGGACAGGGGACAGATACGCAGTATTTT
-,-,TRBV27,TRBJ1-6,CASSFSGMGGSPLHF,TGTGCCAGCAGTTTTTCAGGGATGGGGGGGTCACCCCTCCACTTT
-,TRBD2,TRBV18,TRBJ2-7,CASSPLAGENEQYF,TGTGCCAGCTCACCTCTAGCGGGAGAGAACGAGCAGTACTTC